This T cell receptor beta chain was identified during a study of spatial heterogeneity in lung cancer. Study-wide context: The count of detected beta-chain sequences consistently exceeded that of alpha-chain sequences. The average count in raw reads for each unique TCR and UMI combination exceeded 9.5 appearances.

Indicated time point: sample taken at primary tumor resection. TCRs were sequenced from unsorted whole RNA of tumor, nontumor lung or PBMC. Just over 70 TRACERx patients with early, untreated non-small cell lung cancer donated samples. The CDR3 sequence is 16 residues long. Germline assignment: CDR1 LGHDT and CDR2 YNNKEL (reference sequence). V dropped 6 bases and J dropped 5; count of bases not matched to a gene: 11. Unique molecular identifiers, one per molecule, were present on every TCR cDNA molecule. TCRdb reanalysed the 5' RACE reads using MiXCR and keeps one entry per CDR3 protein. The sample shows about 12,000 distinct CDR3 sequences, about 6% of them seen only once. Many counts were recorded for this clonotype. This beta chain slipped into a library made for alpha chains as a stray read, so its size is not meaningful.

Sequenced material: normal lung tissue next to the tumor, taken at surgery. The chain carries TRBV3-1 and TRBJ2-2; TRBD1 matches at 8 bases. This TCR derives from a male donor with early-stage non-small cell lung cancer. CDR3 residues: CASRVDRGVITGELFF. In DNA form, the CDR3 reads TGTGCCAGCAGAGTCGACAGGGGAGTGATTACCGGGGAGCTGTTTTTT.